Below, 25 T cell receptor beta chains from the same sample are listed, as sequenced in a study of T-cell memory formation after mild COVID-19 (dated by TCRdb to about 2021). Library preparation used 5' RACE. TCRdb shows the sequencer as Illumina NovaSeq 6000. TCRdb took the public reads, trimmed them with fastp at Q25, ran MiXCR for clone calling and kept in-frame beta chains. Rows with a matching CDR3 protein are joined into one entry that keeps the most common DNA and genes. For this sample the table gives under 350,000 distinct CDR3 sequences, of which about 16% were detected only once. The top ten clonotypes cover roughly 20% of the sample. Sequenced input: PBMCs or a T cell subset sorted from them (not recorded which). All receptors come from a man between 18 and 35 years old who had mild COVID-19 (a few samples of this study predate the infection). The sample titles of this study are shuffled in the database, so cell type and time point are left out; the donor was told from shared clones.

The CDR3 DNA is TGTGCCAGCAGCCAAGATGGGGACAGCCACTATGGCTACACCTTC. It is translated as CASSQDGDSHYGYTF. This chain links TRBV4-2 with TRBJ1-2, with 7 nucleotides matching TRBD1. Germline CDR1 and CDR2: LGHNA and YNFKEQ. Trimming took 0 bases from V and 3 from J; bases not matched to a gene: 4. The CDR3 is 15 amino acids.

This clonotype has more than one count but fewer than ten. This chain links TRBV6-6 with TRBJ1-5, with D uncertain. Germline assignment: CDR1 MNHNY and CDR2 SVGAGI (reference sequence). V shed 4 bases and J shed 6 bases, with 4 bases lying between them. The CDR3 runs to 11 residues. The CDR3 spells CASSFGQPQHF. CDR3 nucleotides: TGTGCCAGCAGTTTTGGTCAGCCCCAGCATTTT.

This clonotype was seen repeatedly, ten times or more. The chain carries TRBV6-5 and TRBJ2-3, with D unresolved. Deletions cut 5 bases from V and 0 bases from J, with 6 bases between. This CDR3 comprises 13 residues. CDR1 and CDR2 from the germline V gene are MNHEY and SVGAGI. This chain's CDR3 is CASSLQSTDTQYF. The CDR3 coding sequence is TGTGCCAGCAGTCTACAGAGCACAGATACGCAGTATTTT.

In its sample, this clonotype was seen a few times. The chain is built from TRBV7-3 and TRBJ2-2, with 13 bases identical to TRBD2. Per the germline V gene, CDR1 is SGHTA and CDR2 is FQGTGA. The CDR3 loop spans 19 amino acids. V lost 2 bases, J lost 0 bases, and 6 bases stayed unmatched. This CDR3 is CASSLEGLAGNANTGELFF. For the CDR3, the DNA is TGTGCCAGCAGCTTAGAGGGACTAGCGGGGAATGCGAACACCGGGGAGCTGTTTTTT.

This clonotype was detected only a few times. The gene calls are TRBV7-2 and TRBJ1-4, with D possibly being TRBD1 (5 bases). Germline CDR1 reads SGHTA; CDR2 reads FQGNSA. The CDR3 is made up of 15 amino acids. V was clipped by 3 bases and J by 8 bases, with 16 bases between them. The CDR3 is CASSLGRQGGEKLFF. The CDR3, as DNA: TGTGCCAGCAGCTTGGGGCGGCAGGGAGGAGAAAAACTGTTTTTT.

This clonotype was observed a few times. The chain links TRBV11-2 to TRBJ1-3; D gene unclear. CDR3 size: 14 residues. Deletions cut 1 base from V and 4 bases from J, with 8 bases between. Germline lookup yields CDR1 SGHAT and CDR2 FQNNGV. Here the CDR3 reads CASSLVQAGNTIYF. CDR3 in DNA: TGTGCCAGCAGCTTAGTCCAGGCCGGAAACACCATATATTTT.

The chain is built from TRBV4-3 and TRBJ1-6; D call uncertain. Germline-derived CDR1 and CDR2 are LGHNA and YSLEER. V was pared by 0 bases and J by 7 bases, with 13 bases between. The CDR3 is 16 residues long. This chain's CDR3 is CASSQDTPPSNSPLHF. CDR3 nucleotide sequence: TGCGCCAGCAGCCAAGATACTCCGCCGAGCAATTCACCCCTCCACTTT.

A few counts support this clonotype. The V and J genes are TRBV7-9 and TRBJ1-5; the match to TRBD1 covers 8 bases. Germline V CDR1 and CDR2: SEHNR, FQNEAQ (reference sequence). CDR3 length: 15 residues. J lost 6 bases, V lost 1 base, and 5 bases had no gene match. The DNA of the CDR3 is TGTGCCAGCAGCTTAGGGACAGGGACGTTTCAGCCCCAGCATTTT. This gives the protein CASSLGTGTFQPQHF.

This clonotype turned up a few times. The genes are TRBV20-1 and TRBJ2-3; TRBD1 agrees at 7 bases. V was pared by 5 bases and J by 3 bases, with 5 bases of the junction left unmatched. The CDR3 is 13 residues long. CDR1 and CDR2 (germline): DFQATT, SNEGSKA (reference sequence). The CDR3 loop reads CSAYTGETDTQYF. CDR3 nucleotides: TGCAGTGCTTATACAGGGGAAACAGATACGCAGTATTTT.

This clonotype was detected ten times or more. The chain carries TRBV5-1 and TRBJ1-2; D is ambiguous. The CDR3 runs to 12 residues. In germline, CDR1 is SGHRS, CDR2 YFSETQ. Trimming removed 0 bases from V and 9 bases from J, with 9 bases in between. The CDR3: CASSLDGRRYTF. The CDR3 nucleotides read TGCGCCAGCAGCTTGGACGGTCGCCGCTACACCTTC.

This clonotype came up a few times. The chain carries TRBV5-6 and TRBJ1-1; possible D gene TRBD1, 6 bases. V lost 3 bases and J 1 base, leaving 10 bases between the germline ends. The germline gives CDR1 SGHDT, CDR2 YYEEEE. CDR3 length: 14 amino acids. The CDR3 region is CASSWGHSNTEAFF. DNA for the CDR3: TGTGCCAGCAGCTGGGGACATTCGAACACTGAAGCTTTCTTT.

The chain carries TRBV7-2 and TRBJ1-5; D is uncertain. Germline V CDR1 and CDR2: SGHTA, FQGNSA. Trimming pared 5 bases from V and 2 bases from J, leaving 19 bases between. The CDR3 has 17 amino acids. The DNA for the CDR3 is TGTGCCAGCAGCCTGGACGGCGGGCTGTATGGCAATCAGCCCCAGCATTTT. As protein: CASSLDGGLYGNQPQHF.

V usage is TRBV2 and J usage is TRBJ1-5; D might be TRBD1 (5 bases). Germline CDR1 reads SNHLY; CDR2 reads FYNNEI. This CDR3 comprises 15 residues. Trimming removed 6 bases from V and 1 base from J, with 13 bases in between. This CDR3 is CASRWGIWSNQPQHF. The CDR3, as DNA: TGTGCCAGCAGGTGGGGGATTTGGAGCAATCAGCCCCAGCATTTT.

V usage is TRBV19 and J usage is TRBJ2-7, with 8 bases matching TRBD1. CDR1 is LNHDA and CDR2 is SQIVND in the germline V gene (reference sequence). The CDR3 spans 14 residues. V gave up 2 bases and J gave up 2 bases; unmatched junction bases: 2. CDR3 coding DNA: TGTGCCAGTAGTATACAGGGGGCCACCTACGAGCAGTACTTC. Translating gives CASSIQGATYEQYF.

This clonotype appeared a few times. The rearrangement links TRBV5-1 to TRBJ1-1; D not certain. The CDR3 is 15 amino acids. Trimming took off 2 bases at V and 5 bases at J, with 16 bases between the two ends. Germline CDR1 and CDR2: SGHRS and YFSETQ. The CDR3 DNA reads TGCGCCAGCAGCTTAGAGGGCAGATCCGGAACTGAAGCTTTCTTT. Its translation: CASSLEGRSGTEAFF. Together with reference TRBV5-1 and TRBJ1-1, the CDR3 gives the full variable domain: KAGVTQTPRYLIKTRGQQVTLSCSPISGHRSVSWYQQTPGQGLQFLFEYFSETQRNKGNFPGRFSGRQFSNSRSEMNVSTLELGDSALYLCASSLEGRSGTEAFFGQGTRLTVV.

The chain links TRBV7-9 to TRBJ1-2; TRBD1 matches at 7 bases. This CDR3 spans 13 amino acids. The germline gives CDR1 SEHNR, CDR2 FQNEAQ (reference sequence). J was trimmed by 6 bases and V by 3 bases; bases with no gene match: 4. The CDR3 nucleotides are TGTGCCAGCAGCTTGCGCCAGGGGGATGGCTACACCTTC. Translation: CASSLRQGDGYTF.

The chain carries TRBV4-1 and TRBJ1-2; maybe TRBD1 (6 bases). Germline V gene data show CDR1 as MGHRA and CDR2 as YSYEKL. The CDR3 has 15 amino acids. V lost 4 bases and J 6 bases, leaving 18 bases between the germline ends. The CDR3 sequence is CASSPRTAGFHGYTF. The CDR3 DNA reads as TGCGCCAGCAGCCCGAGGACAGCAGGGTTCCATGGCTACACCTTC.

The genes are TRBV2 and TRBJ1-1, with D unclear. CDR3 length equals 13 residues. Trimming removed 5 bases at V and 0 bases at J, with 7 bases between. The V gene's germline CDR1 is SNHLY and CDR2 FYNNEI. The CDR3 nucleotides are TGTGCCAGCAGTCACACCCTGAACACTGAAGCTTTCTTT. It encodes CASSHTLNTEAFF.

The chain is built from TRBV25-1 and TRBJ1-1, with D unresolved. From germline, CDR1 is MGHDK and CDR2 SYGVNS. This CDR3 has 17 residues. V shed 0 bases and J shed 1 base, with 15 bases lying between them. CDR3 sequence: CASSEYKYGIENTEAFF. Here the CDR3 DNA reads TGTGCCAGCAGTGAATATAAGTACGGGATAGAGAACACTGAAGCTTTCTTT.

The chain employs TRBV24-1 and TRBJ2-2; D is ambiguous. The V gene lost 0 bases and the J gene lost 1 base, with 14 bases spanning the gap. This CDR3 is 18 amino acids long. Germline CDR1 and CDR2: KGHDR and SFDVKD. The CDR3 nucleotides are TGTGCCACCAGTGATTTGCAAATCGGGCCACGGAACACCGGGGAGCTGTTTTTT. This codes for CATSDLQIGPRNTGELFF.

V gene TRBV20-1 combines with J gene TRBJ2-1; 12 bases are shared with TRBD1. The CDR3 runs to 14 residues. V gave up 5 bases and J gave up 9 bases; unmatched junction bases: 8. The germline gives CDR1 DFQATT, CDR2 SNEGSKA (reference sequence). CDR3 protein: CSAGGDRGLGEQFF. In nucleotides, the CDR3 is TGCAGTGCTGGGGGGGACAGGGGGCTCGGTGAGCAGTTCTTC.

This clonotype turned up a few times. The chain combines TRBV7-3 with TRBJ2-1; the match to TRBD2 covers 8 bases. Unmatched junction bases numbered 6, after V lost 2 bases and J lost 3 bases. The CDR3 sequence is 16 residues long. The germline CDR1 and CDR2 sequences are SGHTA and FQGTGA. The CDR3 region is CASSLYSGGGYNEQFF. CDR3 nucleotides: TGTGCCAGCAGCTTATACAGCGGGGGTGGCTACAATGAGCAGTTCTTC.

This chain joins TRBV3-1 and TRBJ2-3, with 11 bases matching TRBD2. J gave up 1 base and V 1 base, and 4 bases lay outside the gene matches. The CDR3 totals 17 residues. Germline assignment: CDR1 LGHDT and CDR2 YNNKEL (reference sequence). The CDR3 coding sequence is TGTGCCAGCAGCCAAGGGGGGACTAGCGGCCGCACAGATACGCAGTATTTT. Translated: CASSQGGTSGRTDTQYF.

V and J are TRBV19 and TRBJ2-1; D ambiguous. V gave up 5 bases and J gave up 8 bases, with 13 bases separating them. There are 13 residues in the CDR3. Germline values: CDR1 LNHDA, CDR2 SQIVND (reference sequence). This CDR3 is CASSPTGRHEQFF. The CDR3 region has the DNA TGTGCCAGTAGTCCCACCGGGCGGCATGAGCAGTTCTTC.

Ten or more counts support this clonotype. The chain links TRBV12-3 or TRBV12-4 to TRBJ2-5, with D possibly being TRBD1 (6 bases). The CDR3 covers 14 residues. With 4 bases removed from V and 4 bases from J, the gap between germline ends came to 13 bases. This chain's CDR3 is CASSSPGVRETQYF. The DNA of the CDR3 is TGTGCCAGCAGTTCTCCAGGGGTCCGAGAGACCCAGTACTTC.